This T cell receptor (beta chain) stems from a study of response to subunit inactivated influenza vaccine. Whole-study findings and limits: That few new T cells are recruited by each seasonal influenza vaccination was the authors' suggestion.

To note about this clonotype: The antigen is not known.

MiXCR, applied by TCRdb to the RT-PCR reads, yields one record per CDR3 protein. The table shows about 520,000 distinct CDR3 sequences, with roughly 25% occurring only once. Germline V gives CDR1 SQVTM, CDR2 ANQGSEA. This CDR3 is 14 amino acids long. V lost 3 bases and J lost 3, with 12 bases in between. The material sequenced was CD4+ T cells sorted from PBMCs, taken roughly 5 days after vaccination. The sequence was collected from a man aged 50 or older who received an inactivated influenza vaccine. The rearrangement links TRBV29-1 to TRBJ2-1; TRBD1 is a possible D gene (6 bases). This CDR3 is CSVEPSGDYNEQFF. CDR3 DNA sequence: TGCAGCGTTGAGCCTTCAGGGGACTACAATGAGCAGTTCTTC.